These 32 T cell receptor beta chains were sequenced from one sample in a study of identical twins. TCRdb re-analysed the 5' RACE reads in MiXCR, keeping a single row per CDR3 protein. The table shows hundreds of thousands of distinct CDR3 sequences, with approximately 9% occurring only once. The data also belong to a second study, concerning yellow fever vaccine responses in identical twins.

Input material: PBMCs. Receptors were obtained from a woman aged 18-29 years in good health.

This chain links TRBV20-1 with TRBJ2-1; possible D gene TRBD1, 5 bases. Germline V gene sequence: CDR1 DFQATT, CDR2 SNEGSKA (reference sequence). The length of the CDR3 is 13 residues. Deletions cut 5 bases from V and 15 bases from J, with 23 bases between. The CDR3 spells CSASLTITGTLFF. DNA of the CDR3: TGCAGTGCTTCCCTCACCATTACAGGTACTCTGTTCTTC.

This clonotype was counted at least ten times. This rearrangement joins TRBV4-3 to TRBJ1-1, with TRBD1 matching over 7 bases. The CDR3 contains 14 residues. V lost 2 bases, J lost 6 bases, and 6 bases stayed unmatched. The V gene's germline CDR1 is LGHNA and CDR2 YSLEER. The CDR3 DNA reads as TGCGCCAGCAGCCAAAAGACAGGGTGGGCTGAAGCTTTCTTT. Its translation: CASSQKTGWAEAFF.

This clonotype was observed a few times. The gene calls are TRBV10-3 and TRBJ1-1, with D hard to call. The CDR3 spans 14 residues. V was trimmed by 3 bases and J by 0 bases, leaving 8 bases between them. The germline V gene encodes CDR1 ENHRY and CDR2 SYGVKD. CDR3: CAISDGDMNTEAFF. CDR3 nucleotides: TGTGCCATCAGTGACGGAGACATGAACACTGAAGCTTTCTTT.

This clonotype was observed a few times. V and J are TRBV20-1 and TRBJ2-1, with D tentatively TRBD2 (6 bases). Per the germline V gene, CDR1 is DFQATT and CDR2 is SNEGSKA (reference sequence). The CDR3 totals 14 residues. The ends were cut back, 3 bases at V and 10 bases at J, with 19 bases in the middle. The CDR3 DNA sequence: TGCAGTGCTAGCGGAGGGACTTTTCGTACCGAGCAGTTCTTC. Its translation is CSASGGTFRTEQFF.

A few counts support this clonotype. CDR3 sequence (DNA): TGTGCCAGCAGCCAAGATCTATTGCTTTACTTC. Translation: CASSQDLLLYF. The chain is built from TRBV3-1 and TRBJ2-7; D is unclear. Per the germline V gene, CDR1 is LGHDT and CDR2 is YNNKEL (reference sequence). Trimming took 0 bases from V and 13 from J, leaving 10 bases between them. The CDR3 totals 11 residues.

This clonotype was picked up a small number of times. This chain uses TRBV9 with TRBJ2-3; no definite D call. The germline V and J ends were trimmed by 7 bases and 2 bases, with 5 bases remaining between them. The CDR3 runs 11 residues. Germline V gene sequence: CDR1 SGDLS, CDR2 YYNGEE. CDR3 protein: CASYNTDTQYF. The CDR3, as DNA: TGTGCCAGCTATAACACAGATACGCAGTATTTT.

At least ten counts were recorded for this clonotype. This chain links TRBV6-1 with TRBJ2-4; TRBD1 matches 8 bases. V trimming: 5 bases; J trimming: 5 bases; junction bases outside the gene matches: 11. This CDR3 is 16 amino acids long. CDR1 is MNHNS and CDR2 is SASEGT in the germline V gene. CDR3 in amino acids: CASSPRQGIDQNIQYF. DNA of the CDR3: TGTGCCAGCAGTCCCCGACAGGGGATCGACCAAAACATTCAGTACTTC.

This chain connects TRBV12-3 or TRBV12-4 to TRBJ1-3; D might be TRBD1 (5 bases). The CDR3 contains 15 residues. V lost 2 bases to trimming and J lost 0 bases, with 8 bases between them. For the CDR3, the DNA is TGTGCCAGCAGTTTATTGAGGGGCTCTGGAAACACCATATATTTT. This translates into CASSLLRGSGNTIYF.

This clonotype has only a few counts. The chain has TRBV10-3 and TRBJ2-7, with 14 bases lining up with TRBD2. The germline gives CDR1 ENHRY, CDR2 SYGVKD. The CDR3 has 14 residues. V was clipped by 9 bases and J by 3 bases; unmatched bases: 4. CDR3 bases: TGTGCCATTGGGACTAGCGGGAGCATCTACGAGCAGTACTTC. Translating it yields CAIGTSGSIYEQYF.

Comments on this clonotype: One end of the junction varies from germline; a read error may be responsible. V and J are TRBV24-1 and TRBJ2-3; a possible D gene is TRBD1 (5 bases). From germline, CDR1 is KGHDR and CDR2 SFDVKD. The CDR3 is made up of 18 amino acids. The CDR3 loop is CAASERLGIGASTDTQYF. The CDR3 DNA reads TGTGCCGCCAGTGAGCGATTGGGAATAGGGGCTAGCACAGATACGCAGTATTTT.

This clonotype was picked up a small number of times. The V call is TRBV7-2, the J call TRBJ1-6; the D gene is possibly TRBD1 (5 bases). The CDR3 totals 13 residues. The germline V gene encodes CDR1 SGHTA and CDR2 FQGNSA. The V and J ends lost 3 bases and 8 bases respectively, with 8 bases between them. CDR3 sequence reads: CASSFGAYSPLHF. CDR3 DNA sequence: TGTGCCAGCAGCTTCGGGGCCTATTCACCCCTCCACTTT.

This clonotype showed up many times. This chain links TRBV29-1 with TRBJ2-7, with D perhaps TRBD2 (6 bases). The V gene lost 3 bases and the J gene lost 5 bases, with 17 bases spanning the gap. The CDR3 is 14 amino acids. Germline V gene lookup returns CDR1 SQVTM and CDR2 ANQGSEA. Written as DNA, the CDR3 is TGCAGCGTTGACAGCGGGCCACTCAGAGACGAGCAGTACTTC. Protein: CSVDSGPLRDEQYF.

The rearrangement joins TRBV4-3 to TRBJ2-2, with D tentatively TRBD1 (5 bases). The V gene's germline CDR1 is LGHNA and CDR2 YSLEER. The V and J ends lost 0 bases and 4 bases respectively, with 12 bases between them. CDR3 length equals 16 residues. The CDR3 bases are TGCGCCAGCAGCCAAGATTACAGGATCGGCACCGGGGAGCTGTTTTTT. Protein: CASSQDYRIGTGELFF.

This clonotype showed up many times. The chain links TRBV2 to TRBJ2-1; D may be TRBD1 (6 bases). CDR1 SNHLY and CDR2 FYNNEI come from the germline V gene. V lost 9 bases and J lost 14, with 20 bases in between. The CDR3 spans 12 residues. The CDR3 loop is CASYTGNLLKFF. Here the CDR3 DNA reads TGTGCCAGTTATACAGGGAACTTGCTTAAGTTCTTC.

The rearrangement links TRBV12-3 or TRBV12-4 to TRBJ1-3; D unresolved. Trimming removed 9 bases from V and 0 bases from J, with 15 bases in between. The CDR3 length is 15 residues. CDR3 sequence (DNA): TGTGCCAGTAAAACAAAAACGTTCTCTGGAAACACCATATATTTT. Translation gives CASKTKTFSGNTIYF.

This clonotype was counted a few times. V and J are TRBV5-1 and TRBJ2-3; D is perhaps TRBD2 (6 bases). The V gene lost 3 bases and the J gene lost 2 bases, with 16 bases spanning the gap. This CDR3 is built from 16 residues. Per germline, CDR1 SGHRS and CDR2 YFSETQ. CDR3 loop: CASSSGLTPFTDTQYF. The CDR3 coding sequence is TGCGCCAGCAGCTCGGGACTGACGCCTTTCACAGATACGCAGTATTTT.

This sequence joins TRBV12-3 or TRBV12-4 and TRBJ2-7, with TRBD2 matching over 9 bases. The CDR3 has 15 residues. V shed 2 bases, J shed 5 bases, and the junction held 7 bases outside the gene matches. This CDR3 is CASSLSSGMAHEQYF. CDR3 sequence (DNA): TGTGCCAGCAGTTTATCTAGCGGGATGGCCCACGAGCAGTACTTC.

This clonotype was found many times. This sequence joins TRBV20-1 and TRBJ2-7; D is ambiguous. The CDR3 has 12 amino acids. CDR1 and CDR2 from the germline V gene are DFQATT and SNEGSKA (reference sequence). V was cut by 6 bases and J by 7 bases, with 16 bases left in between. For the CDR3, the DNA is TGCAGTGCCCCCTCAAAGGTGACGGAGCAGTACTTC. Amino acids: CSAPSKVTEQYF.

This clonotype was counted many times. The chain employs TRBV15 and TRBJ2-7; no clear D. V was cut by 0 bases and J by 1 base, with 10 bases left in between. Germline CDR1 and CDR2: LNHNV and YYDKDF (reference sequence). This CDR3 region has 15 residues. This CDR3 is CATSRDRNPSYEQYF. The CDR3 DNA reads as TGTGCCACCAGCAGAGATCGAAACCCTTCCTACGAGCAGTACTTC.

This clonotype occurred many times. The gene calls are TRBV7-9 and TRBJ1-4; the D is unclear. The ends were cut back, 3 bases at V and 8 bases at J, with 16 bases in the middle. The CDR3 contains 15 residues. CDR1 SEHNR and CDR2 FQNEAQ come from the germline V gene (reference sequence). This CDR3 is CASSFEGQLAEKLFF. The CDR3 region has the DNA TGTGCCAGCAGCTTTGAGGGTCAGTTGGCAGAAAAACTGTTTTTT.

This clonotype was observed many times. CDR3 in DNA: TGTGCCAGCAGTTGGGAGGGTCGCAAGAACACTGAAGCTTTCTTT. Translated: CASSWEGRKNTEAFF. The chain links TRBV12-3 or TRBV12-4 to TRBJ1-1; D is undetermined. This CDR3 is 15 amino acids long. Trimming pared 4 bases from V and 1 base from J, leaving 13 bases between.

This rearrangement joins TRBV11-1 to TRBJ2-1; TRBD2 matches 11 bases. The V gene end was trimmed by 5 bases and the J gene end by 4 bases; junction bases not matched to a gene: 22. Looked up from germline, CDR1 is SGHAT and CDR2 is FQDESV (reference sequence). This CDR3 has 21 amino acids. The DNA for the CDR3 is TGTGCCAGCAGCCCTGGAATTAAACTAGCGGGAGAGGGGGCGCGGTACAATGAGCAGTTCTTC. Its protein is CASSPGIKLAGEGARYNEQFF.

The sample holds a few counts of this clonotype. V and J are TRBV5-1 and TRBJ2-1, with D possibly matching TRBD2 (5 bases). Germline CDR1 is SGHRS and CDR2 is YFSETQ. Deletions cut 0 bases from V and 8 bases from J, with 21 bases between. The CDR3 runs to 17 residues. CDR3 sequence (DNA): TGCGCCAGCAGCTTGGCTATAGTTTCAGCAAGAGCGGATGAGCAGTTCTTC. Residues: CASSLAIVSARADEQFF.

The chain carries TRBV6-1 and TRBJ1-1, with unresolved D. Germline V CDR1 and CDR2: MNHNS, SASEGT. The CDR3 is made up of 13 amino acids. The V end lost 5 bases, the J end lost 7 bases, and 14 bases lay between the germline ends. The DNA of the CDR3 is TGTGCCAGCAGTCCGACCGGGATAGGTGAAGCTTTCTTT. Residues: CASSPTGIGEAFF.

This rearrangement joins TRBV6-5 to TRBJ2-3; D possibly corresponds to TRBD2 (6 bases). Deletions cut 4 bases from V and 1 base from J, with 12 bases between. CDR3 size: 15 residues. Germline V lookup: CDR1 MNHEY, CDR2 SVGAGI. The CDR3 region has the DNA TGTGCCAGCAGTTTCCGGGTAGCGGGCACAGATACGCAGTATTTT. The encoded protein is CASSFRVAGTDTQYF.

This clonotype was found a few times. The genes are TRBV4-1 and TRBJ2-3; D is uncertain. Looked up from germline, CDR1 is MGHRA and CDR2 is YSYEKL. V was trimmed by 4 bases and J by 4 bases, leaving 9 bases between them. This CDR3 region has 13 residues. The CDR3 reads CASSRGPADTQYF. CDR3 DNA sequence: TGCGCCAGCAGCCGAGGTCCCGCAGATACGCAGTATTTT.

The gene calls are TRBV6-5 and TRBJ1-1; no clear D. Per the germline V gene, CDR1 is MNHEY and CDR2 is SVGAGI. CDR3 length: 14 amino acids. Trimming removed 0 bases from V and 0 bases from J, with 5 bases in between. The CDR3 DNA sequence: TGTGCCAGCAGTTACTCAGAGTTGAACACTGAAGCTTTCTTT. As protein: CASSYSELNTEAFF.

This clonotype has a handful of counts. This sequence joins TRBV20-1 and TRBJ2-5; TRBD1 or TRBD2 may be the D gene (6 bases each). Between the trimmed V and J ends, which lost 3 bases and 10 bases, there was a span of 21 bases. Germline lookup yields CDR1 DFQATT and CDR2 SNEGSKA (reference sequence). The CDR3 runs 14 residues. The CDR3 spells CSASSTGALPLQYF. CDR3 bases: TGCAGTGCTAGTAGTACGGGGGCTCTACCCCTCCAGTACTTC.

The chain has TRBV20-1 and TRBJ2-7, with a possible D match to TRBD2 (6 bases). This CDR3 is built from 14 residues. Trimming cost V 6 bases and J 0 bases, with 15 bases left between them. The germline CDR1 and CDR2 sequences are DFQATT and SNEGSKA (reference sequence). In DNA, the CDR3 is TGCAGTGCACCGTCCCGCGGGATCTCCTACGAGCAGTACTTC. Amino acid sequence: CSAPSRGISYEQYF.

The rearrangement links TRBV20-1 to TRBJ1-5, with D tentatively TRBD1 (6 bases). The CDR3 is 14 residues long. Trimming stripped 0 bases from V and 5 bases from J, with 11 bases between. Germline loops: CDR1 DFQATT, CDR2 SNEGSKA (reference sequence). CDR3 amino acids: CSARDSGGHQPQHF. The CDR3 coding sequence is TGCAGTGCTAGAGATAGCGGGGGGCATCAGCCCCAGCATTTT.

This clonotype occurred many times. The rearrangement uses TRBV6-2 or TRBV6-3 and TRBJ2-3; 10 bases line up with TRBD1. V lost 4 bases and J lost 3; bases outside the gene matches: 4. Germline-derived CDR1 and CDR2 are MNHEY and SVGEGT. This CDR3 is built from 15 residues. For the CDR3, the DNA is TGTGCCAGCAGTTTACCGGGACAGGGGACAGATACGCAGTATTTT. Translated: CASSLPGQGTDTQYF.

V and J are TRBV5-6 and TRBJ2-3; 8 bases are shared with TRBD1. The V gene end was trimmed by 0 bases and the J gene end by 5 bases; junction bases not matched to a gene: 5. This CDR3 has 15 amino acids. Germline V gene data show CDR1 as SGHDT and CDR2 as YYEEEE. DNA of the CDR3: TGTGCCAGCAGCTTGGTGGACAGGGAAAAAGATACGCAGTATTTT. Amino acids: CASSLVDREKDTQYF. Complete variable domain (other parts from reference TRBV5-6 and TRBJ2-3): DAGVTQSPTHLIKTRGQQVTLRCSPKSGHDTVSWYQQALGQGPQFIFQYYEEEERQRGNFPDRFSGHQFPNYSSELNVNALLLGDSALYLCASSLVDREKDTQYFGPGTRLTVL.